Presented here are 16 T cell receptor beta chains from one specimen sequenced in a study of blood T cell repertoires in COVID-19. Sequencing used immunoSEQ multiplex PCR; TCRdb keeps in-frame clones, though not all of them. This sample has some 150,000 clones; about 80% occur once, and the top ten carry over 2%. The source material was peripheral blood. The receptors here all came from a human donor with acute or convalescent COVID-19. The donor label of this sample is uncertain.

This sequence joins TRBV28 and TRBJ1-1; TRBD1 agrees at 7 bases. Trimming took 3 bases from V and 2 from J; bases not matched to a gene: 6. CDR1 is MDHEN and CDR2 is SYDVKM in the germline V gene. The CDR3 covers 15 residues. CDR3 in DNA: TGTGCCAGCAGTTTTCCGGACAGGAGAAACACTGAAGCTTTCTTT. It is translated as CASSFPDRRNTEAFF.

V and J are TRBV25-1 and TRBJ1-3; perhaps TRBD1 as D (6 bases). CDR3 size: 14 residues. V gave up 6 bases and J gave up 2 bases, with 11 bases separating them. CDR1 and CDR2 (germline): MGHDK, SYGVNS. The CDR3 reads CASRNTGTGNTIYF. The DNA for the CDR3 is TGTGCCAGCAGGAATACAGGGACTGGAAACACCATATATTTT.

This chain connects TRBV6-6 to TRBJ1-1, with TRBD1 matching 12 bases. With V trimmed by 4 bases and J by 5 bases, 2 bases remained unmatched. Germline V gene lookup returns CDR1 MNHNY and CDR2 SVGAGI (reference sequence). The CDR3 extends over 14 amino acids. CDR3: CASSWGQGATEAFF. Here the CDR3 DNA reads TGTGCCAGCAGTTGGGGACAGGGGGCAACTGAAGCTTTCTTT.

The chain employs TRBV18 and TRBJ1-2, with D possibly matching TRBD1 (5 bases). The CDR3 runs 14 residues. Trimming removed 3 bases from V and 3 bases from J, with 11 bases in between. Germline assignment: CDR1 KGHSH and CDR2 LQKENI. The CDR3 here is CASSPPPGDYGYTF. The CDR3 coding sequence is TGTGCCAGCTCACCCCCGCCGGGGGACTATGGCTACACCTTC.

This rearrangement joins TRBV2 to TRBJ2-7; TRBD2 aligns across 7 bases. V shed 3 bases, J shed 3 bases, and the junction held 5 bases outside the gene matches. CDR3 length: 14 amino acids. Germline V CDR1 and CDR2: SNHLY, FYNNEI. In DNA form, the CDR3 reads TGTGCCAGCAGTGAGGGCCGCGGGAGCTACGAGCAGTACTTC. Its translation is CASSEGRGSYEQYF.

The chain recombines TRBV5-6 with TRBJ1-2; a weak D match, TRBD1 (6 bases). Trimming removed 2 bases at V and 6 bases at J, with 17 bases between. This CDR3 comprises 15 residues. In germline, CDR1 is SGHDT, CDR2 YYEEEE. CDR3 loop: CASSFLYRDQDGYTF. CDR3 in DNA: TGTGCCAGCAGCTTCCTATACAGGGATCAGGATGGCTACACCTTC.

The V call is TRBV5-1, the J call TRBJ2-5, with D perhaps matching TRBD2 (6 bases). V gave up 0 bases and J gave up 7 bases, with 16 bases separating them. The CDR3 is 15 residues long. Germline V lookup: CDR1 SGHRS, CDR2 YFSETQ. The CDR3: CASSLVEGHRGTQYF. The CDR3 coding sequence is TGCGCCAGCAGCTTGGTGGAGGGGCATCGAGGGACCCAGTACTTC.

The rearrangement uses TRBV18 and TRBJ1-4; unclear D gene. The V gene's germline CDR1 is KGHSH and CDR2 LQKENI. Trimming took off 1 base at V and 6 bases at J, with 12 bases between the two ends. The CDR3 is made up of 15 amino acids. The CDR3 DNA reads TGTGCCAGCTCACCACAGGCCCGACGGGATGAAAAACTGTTTTTT. Amino acids: CASSPQARRDEKLFF. The whole variable domain, filled in from reference TRBV18 and TRBJ1-4, reads NAGVMQNPRHLVRRRGQEARLRCSPMKGHSHVYWYRQLPEEGLKFMVYLQKENIIDESGMPKERFSAEFPKEGPSILRIQQVVRGDSAAYFCASSPQARRDEKLFFGSGTQLSVL.

This clone was detected only a few times. The rearrangement uses TRBV11-2 and TRBJ1-1, with D possibly TRBD1 on 6 matching bases. In germline, CDR1 is SGHAT, CDR2 FQNNGV. The length of the CDR3 is 14 residues. V shed 6 bases and J shed 4 bases, with 15 bases lying between them. The CDR3 is CASSPTGGGTEAFF. Written as DNA, the CDR3 is TGTGCCAGCAGTCCGACGGGAGGGGGCACTGAAGCTTTCTTT.

For this clone: A junction end diverges from the germline sequence, so it may reflect a read error. The chain combines TRBV7-9 with TRBJ1-2; 7 bases line up with TRBD1. The CDR3 totals 13 residues. The germline CDR1 and CDR2 sequences are SEHNR and FQNEAQ (reference sequence). CDR3 DNA: TGTGCCAGCAGCTTAGCAGGGGGCTATGGCCACACCTTC. Protein: CASSLAGGYGHTF.

This clone was observed a handful of times. J is TRBJ1-3 and V is TRBV30; 7 positions agree with TRBD1. V trimming: 1 base; J trimming: 9 bases; junction bases outside the gene matches: 3. The length of the CDR3 is 12 residues. Germline V gene sequence: CDR1 GTSNPN, CDR2 SVGIG (reference sequence). DNA of the CDR3: TGTGCCTGGAGTGCAGGGGGAGCCACCATATATTTT. Amino acids: CAWSAGGATIYF.

There are a few counts of this clone. The chain joins TRBV10-1 to TRBJ2-1; D gene ambiguous. The CDR3 has 13 amino acids. The V and J ends lost 3 bases and 2 bases respectively, with 5 bases between them. The germline V gene has CDR1 WNHNN and CDR2 SYGVQD (reference sequence). CDR3 nucleotide sequence: TGCGCCAGCAGTGAAACAGCCTACAATGAGCAGTTCTTC. Protein: CASSETAYNEQFF.

V is TRBV7-6 and J is TRBJ2-7; TRBD1 aligns across 7 bases. The V segment lost 4 bases and the J segment 1 base; nucleotides outside the gene matches: 4. Germline V CDR1 and CDR2: SGHVS, FNYEAQ. The CDR3 covers 14 residues. CDR3 region: CASSSRQGSYEQYF. CDR3 DNA sequence: TGTGCCAGCAGCTCCCGACAGGGTTCCTACGAGCAGTACTTC.

This chain uses TRBV3-1 (or the pseudogene TRBV3-2) with TRBJ1-1; no firm D call. The CDR3 length is 13 residues. V was clipped by 3 bases and J by 3 bases, with 8 bases between them. Germline CDR1 LGHDT, CDR2 YNNKEL (reference sequence). The CDR3 DNA sequence: TGTGCCAGCAGCCACGCGGCGGACACTGAAGCTTTCTTT. This codes for CASSHAADTEAFF.

The chain joins TRBV5-1 to TRBJ2-2, with D unclear. The V gene's germline CDR1 is SGHRS and CDR2 YFSETQ. The CDR3 runs 15 residues. Trimming removed 4 bases from V and 1 base from J, with 11 bases in between. The CDR3 spells CASSDRSGNTGELFF. Here the CDR3 DNA reads TGCGCCAGCAGCGACCGGTCAGGGAACACCGGGGAGCTGTTTTTT.

V is TRBV4-1 and J is TRBJ2-3; no firm D call. This CDR3 region has 14 residues. Looked up from germline, CDR1 is MGHRA and CDR2 is YSYEKL. The V end lost 0 bases, the J end lost 0 bases, and 4 bases lay between the germline ends. In DNA, the CDR3 is TGCGCCAGCAGCCAAGATTCAAGCACAGATACGCAGTATTTT. The encoded protein is CASSQDSSTDTQYF.